This T cell receptor beta chain was profiled in a study of regulatory T cells in long-lasting Graves disease. General observations from the study: Persistent disease showed a preference for TRBV28, TRBJ1-2 and TRBJ2-5.

The time point: newly diagnosed GD, antithyroid drugs for less than 3 months. Construction of the TCR library relied on RNA isolated from PBMCs. The authors built TCR beta libraries using iRepertoire HTBI primers and Arm-PCR of CDR3 regions. TCRdb redid the calling of the multiplex PCR reads with MiXCR, one entry per CDR3 protein. The table lists about 540,000 distinct CDR3 sequences, about 14% of them singletons. This clonotype was counted many times. Its antigen remains unidentified. There are 13 residues in the CDR3. V gave up 4 bases and J gave up 4 bases, with 8 bases separating them. The germline V gene has CDR1 SGHTA and CDR2 FQGNSA. This sample was also put to use in a study of T cells in Graves' hyperthyroidism and ophthalmopathy. From that study: Together with thyroid ultrasound, orbital computed tomography, serum thyroxine and TRAb, clinical symptoms were used for diagnoses. The primer set for the first-round RT-PCR of the TCR CDR3 was HTBI.

V usage is TRBV7-2 and J usage is TRBJ1-5; D gene ambiguous. The TCR sequence derives from a man aged 25 to 40 with Graves disease. The sequences come from peripheral blood mononuclear cells (PBMCs), collected at new diagnosis, from a patient treated with antithyroid drugs. CDR3 amino acids: CASSSIYNQPQHF. In nucleotides, the CDR3 is TGTGCCAGCAGCTCGATATATAATCAGCCCCAGCATTTT.